This passage covers 10 T cell receptor beta chains from one sample sequenced in a study of cytomegalovirus exposure and HLA in healthy donors. The table came from immunoSEQ multiplex PCR; TCRdb's copy has only in-frame clones and leaves some out. The sample records about 340,000 clones, 86% being singletons. Sequencing input: PBMCs. The source of these receptors is a woman under 30 in good health and CMV-seronegative.

J is TRBJ2-7 and V is TRBV7-9, with 9 bases lining up with TRBD1. The CDR3 totals 12 residues. Looked up from germline, CDR1 is SEHNR and CDR2 is FQNEAQ (reference sequence). As DNA, the CDR3 is TGTGCTTTTCCGGGACAGGGCTACGAGCAGTACTTC. Protein product: CAFPGQGYEQYF. Combining the CDR3 with reference TRBV7-9 and TRBJ2-7 gives the whole variable domain DTGVSQNPRHKITKRGQNVTFRCDPISEHNRLYWYRQTLGQGPEFLTYFQNEAQLEKSRLLSDRFSAERPKGSFSTLEIQRTEQGDSAMYLCAFPGQGYEQYFGPGTRLTVT.

This chain connects TRBV4-1 to TRBJ2-5, with TRBD1 matching 9 bases. This CDR3 has 16 residues. The germline V gene encodes CDR1 MGHRA and CDR2 YSYEKL. The J segment lost 5 bases and the V segment lost 2 bases, leaving 9 bases of the junction unmatched. The CDR3, as DNA: TGCGCCAGCAGCCAACGAAAACAGGGGGCGGGGGAGACCCAGTACTTC. Translated: CASSQRKQGAGETQYF.

The chain uses TRBV9 and TRBJ1-2; maybe TRBD1 (5 bases). The germline gives CDR1 SGDLS, CDR2 YYNGEE. V gave up 0 bases and J gave up 3 bases, with 21 bases separating them. This CDR3 region has 18 residues. The CDR3 nucleotides read TGTGCCAGCAGCGTAGCCCAATCCCCGTTGGGGGGGGACTATGGCTACACCTTC. This codes for CASSVAQSPLGGDYGYTF.

This chain links TRBV7-2 with TRBJ2-1; D gene ambiguous. Germline lookup yields CDR1 SGHTA and CDR2 FQGNSA. The V gene lost 3 bases and the J gene lost 5 bases, with 5 bases spanning the gap. CDR3 length: 12 amino acids. CDR3 loop: CASSFQNNEQFF. CDR3 in DNA: TGTGCCAGCAGCTTTCAAAACAATGAGCAGTTCTTC.

The chain uses TRBV28 and TRBJ2-2, with D possibly TRBD1 on 6 matching bases. Per germline, CDR1 MDHEN and CDR2 SYDVKM. Trimming cost V 6 bases and J 4 bases, with 15 bases left between them. CDR3 size: 15 residues. This CDR3 reads CASRTGQLATGELFF. Here the CDR3 DNA reads TGTGCCAGCAGGACAGGACAGTTAGCCACCGGGGAGCTGTTTTTT.

The chain combines TRBV5-1 with TRBJ1-1; weak D call: TRBD1 (5 bases). Germline-derived CDR1 and CDR2 are SGHRS and YFSETQ. This CDR3 comprises 15 residues. V gave up 0 bases and J gave up 6 bases, with 15 bases separating them. CDR3 residues: CASSLVQGSWSEAFF. The CDR3 bases are TGCGCCAGCAGCTTGGTGCAGGGATCGTGGTCTGAAGCTTTCTTT.

This clone was recorded only once. The chain uses TRBV5-1 and TRBJ2-3; 7 nucleotides line up with TRBD2. In germline, CDR1 is SGHRS, CDR2 YFSETQ. This CDR3 comprises 16 residues. Trimming took 2 bases from V and 2 from J; bases not matched to a gene: 8. The CDR3 spells CASSFTGAGITDTQYF. The DNA of the CDR3 is TGCGCCAGCAGCTTTACAGGAGCGGGAATCACAGATACGCAGTATTTT.

The chain employs TRBV25-1 and TRBJ1-2; TRBD1 is a possible D gene (5 bases). The germline V and J ends were trimmed by 3 bases and 6 bases, with 14 bases remaining between them. This CDR3 comprises 14 residues. Germline V gene sequence: CDR1 MGHDK, CDR2 SYGVNS. The CDR3 sequence: CASSDGWGVDGYTF. The CDR3 bases are TGTGCCAGCAGTGACGGTTGGGGGGTTGATGGCTACACCTTC.

CDR3 region: CASSLGRQGNEKLFF. CDR3 nucleotides: TGTGCCAGCAGCTTAGGTAGACAGGGTAATGAAAAACTGTTTTTT. V and J are TRBV13 and TRBJ1-4, with 7 bases identical to TRBD1. This CDR3 contains 15 residues. Trimming cost V 0 bases and J 4 bases; bases outside gene matches: 2. CDR1 and CDR2 from the germline V gene are PRHDT and FYEKMQ (reference sequence).

In its sample, this clone was seen a few times. This chain joins TRBV4-3 and TRBJ2-3; D is possibly TRBD1 (6 bases). Trimming removed 5 bases at V and 2 bases at J, with 17 bases between. Germline V gene sequence: CDR1 LGHNA, CDR2 YSLEER. The CDR3 covers 16 residues. Here the CDR3 reads CASSKGRDTNTDTQYF. The CDR3 DNA reads TGCGCCAGCAGCAAAGGCCGGGACACCAACACAGATACGCAGTATTTT.